This TCR beta chain was recovered during a study of blood T cell repertoires in COVID-19. In the study overall: The United States, Italy and Spain supplied acute and convalescent COVID-19 samples. Sources were T cells, B-cell-depleted T cells, or PBMCs; the material itself was cDNA or gDNA.

Seattle patient enrollment occurred during active infection, with longitudinal follow-up thereafter. Germline V CDR1 and CDR2: KGHSH, LQKENI. The CDR3 is 13 amino acids. Trimming removed 1 base from V and 7 bases from J, with 10 bases in between. As originally analysed: Using reference gene primer amplification, nucleated cell counts were estimated. Assay: immunoSEQ multiplex PCR; the TCRdb copy retains only in-frame clones and omits some. From that table come the V and J calls and clone size; the DNA was used to work out D and trimming. This table has about 170,000 clones, roughly 91% appearing once.

The chain employs TRBV18 and TRBJ1-2, with a possible D match to TRBD1 (6 bases). The source is a young man with COVID-19, enrolled during active disease. The sequenced material came from peripheral blood. CDR3 region: CASSPQLTGGYTF. The CDR3 DNA is TGTGCCAGCTCACCACAACTGACAGGTGGCTACACCTTC.